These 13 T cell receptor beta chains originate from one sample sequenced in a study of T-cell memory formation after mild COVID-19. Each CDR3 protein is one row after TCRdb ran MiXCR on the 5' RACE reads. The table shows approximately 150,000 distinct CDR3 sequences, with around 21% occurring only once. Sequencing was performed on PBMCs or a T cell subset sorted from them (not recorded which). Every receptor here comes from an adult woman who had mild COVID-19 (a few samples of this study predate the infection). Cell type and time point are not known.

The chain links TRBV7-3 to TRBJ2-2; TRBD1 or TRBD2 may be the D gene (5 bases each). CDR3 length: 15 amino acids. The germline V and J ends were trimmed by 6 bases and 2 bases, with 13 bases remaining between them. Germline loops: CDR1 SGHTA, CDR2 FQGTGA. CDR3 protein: CASSSSGTNTGELFF. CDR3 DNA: TGTGCCAGCAGTTCATCCGGGACCAACACCGGGGAGCTGTTTTTT.

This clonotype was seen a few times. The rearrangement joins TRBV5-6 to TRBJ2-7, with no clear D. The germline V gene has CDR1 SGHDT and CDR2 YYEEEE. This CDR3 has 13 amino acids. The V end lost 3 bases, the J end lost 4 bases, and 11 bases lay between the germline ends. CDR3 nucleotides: TGTGCCAGCAGCTCCATGTACAGTTACGAGCAGTACTTC. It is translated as CASSSMYSYEQYF.

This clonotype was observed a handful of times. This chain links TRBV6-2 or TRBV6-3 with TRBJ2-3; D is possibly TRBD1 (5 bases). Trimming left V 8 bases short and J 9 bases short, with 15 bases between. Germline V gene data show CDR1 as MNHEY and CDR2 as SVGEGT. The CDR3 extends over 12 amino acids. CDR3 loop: CASASGHSTQYF. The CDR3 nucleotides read TGTGCCAGCGCGTCCGGACATTCAACGCAGTATTTT.

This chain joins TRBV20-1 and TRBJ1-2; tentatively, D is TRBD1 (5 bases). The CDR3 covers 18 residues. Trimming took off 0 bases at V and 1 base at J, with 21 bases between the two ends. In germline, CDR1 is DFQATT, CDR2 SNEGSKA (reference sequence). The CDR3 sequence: CSARDPNLGTGHNYGYTF. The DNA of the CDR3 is TGCAGTGCTAGAGATCCCAACCTAGGGACCGGCCATAACTATGGCTACACCTTC.

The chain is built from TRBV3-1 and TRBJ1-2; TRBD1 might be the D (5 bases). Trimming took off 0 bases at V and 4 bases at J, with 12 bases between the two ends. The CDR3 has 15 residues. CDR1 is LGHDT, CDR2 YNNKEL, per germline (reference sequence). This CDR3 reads CASSQERGGAYGYTF. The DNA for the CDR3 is TGTGCCAGCAGCCAAGAACGCGGCGGGGCCTATGGCTACACCTTC.

CDR3 bases: TGCAGTGCTAGGAATAAGGTGGAAGAGACCCAGTACTTC. Translated: CSARNKVEETQYF. The gene calls are TRBV20-1 and TRBJ2-5; D gene uncertain. V was shortened by 3 bases and J by 3 bases, with 11 bases between the two germline ends. The CDR3 length is 13 residues. CDR1 is DFQATT, CDR2 SNEGSKA, per germline (reference sequence).

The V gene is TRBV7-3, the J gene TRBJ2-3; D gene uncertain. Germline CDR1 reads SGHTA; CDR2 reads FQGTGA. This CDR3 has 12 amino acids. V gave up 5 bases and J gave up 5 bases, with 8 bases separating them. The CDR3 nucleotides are TGTGCCAGCAGCGTAGGGAAAGATACGCAGTATTTT. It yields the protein CASSVGKDTQYF.

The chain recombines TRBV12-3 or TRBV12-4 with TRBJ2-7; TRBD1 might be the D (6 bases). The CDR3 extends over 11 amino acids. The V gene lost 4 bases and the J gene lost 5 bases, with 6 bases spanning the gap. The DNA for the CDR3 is TGTGCCAGCAGTTCAGGGGACGAGCAGTACTTC. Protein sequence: CASSSGDEQYF.

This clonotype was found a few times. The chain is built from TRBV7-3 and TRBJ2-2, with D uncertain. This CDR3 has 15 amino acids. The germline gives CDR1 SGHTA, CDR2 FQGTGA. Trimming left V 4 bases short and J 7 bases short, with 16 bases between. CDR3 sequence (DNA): TGTGCCAGCAGCTCCTCCGGAACTCCGGACGGGGAGCTGTTTTTT. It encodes CASSSSGTPDGELFF.

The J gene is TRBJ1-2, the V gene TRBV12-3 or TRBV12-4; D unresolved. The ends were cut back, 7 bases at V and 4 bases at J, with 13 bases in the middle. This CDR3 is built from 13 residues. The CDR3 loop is CASKFQESYGYTF. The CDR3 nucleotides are TGTGCCAGCAAATTCCAGGAGAGCTATGGCTACACCTTC.

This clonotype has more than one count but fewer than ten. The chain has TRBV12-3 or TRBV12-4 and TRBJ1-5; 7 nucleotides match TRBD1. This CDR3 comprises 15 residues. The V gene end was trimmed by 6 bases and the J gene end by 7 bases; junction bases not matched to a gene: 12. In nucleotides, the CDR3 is TGTGCCAGCAGAGGAAGACAGGGTAGTTTGCAGCCCCAGCATTTT. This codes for CASRGRQGSLQPQHF.

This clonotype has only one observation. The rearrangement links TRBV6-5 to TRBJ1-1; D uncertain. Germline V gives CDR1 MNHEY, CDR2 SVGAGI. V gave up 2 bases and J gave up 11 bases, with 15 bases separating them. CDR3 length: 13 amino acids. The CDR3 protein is CASSYPKVAGAFF. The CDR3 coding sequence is TGTGCCAGCAGTTACCCCAAAGTAGCGGGGGCTTTCTTT.

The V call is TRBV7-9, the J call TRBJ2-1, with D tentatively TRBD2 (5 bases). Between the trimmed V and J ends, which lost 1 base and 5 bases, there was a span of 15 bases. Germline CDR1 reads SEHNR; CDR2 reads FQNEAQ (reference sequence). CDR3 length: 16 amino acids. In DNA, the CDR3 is TGTGCCAGCAGCTTAGGAGGTGGAGGCTTCGACAATGAGCAGTTCTTC. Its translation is CASSLGGGGFDNEQFF.